This entry concerns a single TCR beta chain. The data originate from a study of blood T cell repertoires in COVID-19. Overall study context: COVID-19 samples, acute and convalescent, were from the United States, Italy and Spain. PBMCs, B-cell-depleted T cells, or T cells were the source of the cDNA or gDNA that made up the material.

This CDR3 comprises 15 residues. V gave up 7 bases and J gave up 0 bases; unmatched junction bases: 8. CDR1 is MNHEY and CDR2 is SVGAGI in the germline V gene. As handled by the study authors: Amplified reference gene primers provided the basis for estimating nucleated cell counts. Assay: immunoSEQ multiplex PCR; the TCRdb copy retains only in-frame clones and omits some. The V and J calls and the clone size are those of that table, but D and trimming were determined from the DNA. The data show 250,000 to 300,000 clones, less than 90% seen once. Source material: peripheral blood. The chain uses TRBV6-5 and TRBJ2-5; 7 nucleotides agree with TRBD2. This sequence was found in a man aged 60 to 69 who had recovered from COVID-19. The CDR3 region is CASTRDYKYQETQYF. CDR3 bases: TGTGCCAGCACTAGGGACTACAAGTACCAAGAGACCCAGTACTTC.